These T cell receptor beta chains were read from a single sample in a study of cytomegalovirus exposure and HLA in healthy donors. TCRdb keeps only in-frame clones here, not all; method: immunoSEQ multiplex PCR. Among approximately 150,000 clones listed, more than 75% were seen once. The specimen sequenced was PBMCs. Receptors were obtained from a woman aged 18-35 years in good health and CMV-seropositive. Both conserved end residues are part of each CDR3.

V gene: TRBV10-2
J gene: TRBJ2-7
CDR3 protein: CATQRGGPLNEQYF

V gene: TRBV28
J gene: TRBJ2-7
CDR3 protein: CASSQTAGTDSYEQYF

V gene: TRBV5-1
J gene: TRBJ2-7
CDR3 protein: CASRAGTHYSYEQYF

V gene: TRBV4-3
J gene: TRBJ2-6
CDR3 protein: CASSQGTGSGANVLTF

V gene: TRBV28
J gene: TRBJ2-6
CDR3 protein: CASSPPPRAGVNVLTF

V gene: TRBV14
J gene: TRBJ1-6
CDR3 protein: CASSQQGPYSPLHF

V gene: TRBV18
J gene: TRBJ1-6
CDR3 protein: CASSRQDREYNSPLHF

V gene: TRBV10-2
J gene: TRBJ2-3
CDR3 protein: CASRDRGRTDTQYF

V gene: TRBV6-1
J gene: TRBJ1-5
CDR3 protein: CASRENRGVWHF

V gene: TRBV5-8
J gene: TRBJ2-1
CDR3 protein: CASIPSWTSGEDEQFF

V gene: TRBV27
J gene: TRBJ1-2
CDR3 protein: CASSPQTGTGKVYGYTF

V gene: TRBV11-2
J gene: TRBJ2-3
CDR3 protein: CASSLVAVDTQYF

V gene: TRBV6-6
J gene: TRBJ2-5
CDR3 protein: CASSYPTSVGGETQYF

V gene: TRBV7-9
J gene: TRBJ1-1
CDR3 protein: CASSSTGKNTEAFF

V gene: TRBV19
J gene: TRBJ2-7
CDR3 protein: CASSPTGSPYEQYF

V gene: TRBV7-2
J gene: TRBJ2-5
CDR3 protein: CASSLLVGQETQYF

V gene: TRBV12-5
J gene: TRBJ2-3
CDR3 protein: CASGLEQFTDTQYF

V gene: TRBV4-1
J gene: TRBJ2-5
CDR3 protein: CASSGNRAGETQYF

V gene: TRBV29-1
J gene: TRBJ2-7
CDR3 protein: CSVSAGAYEQYF

V gene: TRBV5-6
J gene: TRBJ1-1
CDR3 protein: CASSRYVDSQNTEAFF

V gene: TRBV19
J gene: TRBJ2-7
CDR3 protein: CASRSGQGSYEQYF

V gene: TRBV29-1
J gene: TRBJ2-3
CDR3 protein: CSVDRGVRTDTQYF

V gene: TRBV6-6
J gene: TRBJ1-1
CDR3 protein: CASSQTRIGDTEAFF

V gene: TRBV7-9
J gene: TRBJ2-5
CDR3 protein: CASSLPVLQETQYF

V gene: TRBV5-6
J gene: .
CDR3 protein: CASGQGAHEQYF

V gene: TRBV7-2
J gene: TRBJ1-2
CDR3 protein: CASSLLGQTYGYTF

V gene: TRBV5-6
J gene: TRBJ2-7
CDR3 protein: CASSFYRGTPSYF

V gene: TRBV5-1
J gene: TRBJ2-5
CDR3 protein: CASSSGGVGETQYF

V gene: TRBV14
J gene: TRBJ1-6
CDR3 protein: CASSQGQSYNSPLHF

V gene: TRBV6-5
J gene: TRBJ1-1
CDR3 protein: CASSLRGTMNTEAFF

V gene: TRBV5-5
J gene: TRBJ2-3
CDR3 protein: CASSRLAGASLSTDTQYF

V gene: TRBV5-1
J gene: TRBJ2-7
CDR3 protein: CASSLAGEPYEQYF

V gene: TRBV7-2
J gene: TRBJ2-7
CDR3 protein: CASSLVAGRGFSSYEQYF

V gene: TRBV28
J gene: TRBJ1-6
CDR3 protein: CASSFGQGNSPLHF

V gene: TRBV7-9
J gene: TRBJ2-7
CDR3 protein: CASNRDTIHEQYF

V gene: TRBV15
J gene: TRBJ1-2
CDR3 protein: CATSRDPDAEGYTF

V gene: TRBV4-1
J gene: TRBJ2-2
CDR3 protein: CASSQQVSGELFF

V gene: TRBV9
J gene: TRBJ1-2
CDR3 protein: CASSLRAGGYTF

V gene: TRBV2
J gene: TRBJ2-3
CDR3 protein: CARTRGGTTDTQYF

V gene: TRBV6-5
J gene: TRBJ1-2
CDR3 protein: CATKDKLGQGNF

V gene: TRBV10-3
J gene: TRBJ2-7
CDR3 protein: CAIKSTGKGEQYF

V gene: TRBV6-4
J gene: TRBJ2-2
CDR3 protein: CASSDSSGDTGELFF

V gene: TRBV10-3
J gene: TRBJ2-1
CDR3 protein: CAIQGPSGNNEQFF

V gene: TRBV15
J gene: TRBJ2-7
CDR3 protein: CATSRDSGQAVYEQYF

V gene: TRBV25-1
J gene: TRBJ1-2
CDR3 protein: CASSELGQGFGYTF

V gene: TRBV5-5
J gene: TRBJ2-7
CDR3 protein: CASSRSPGQGLTYEQYF

V gene: TRBV15
J gene: TRBJ1-2
CDR3 protein: CATSRDWGGFYGYTF

V gene: TRBV6-1
J gene: TRBJ2-7
CDR3 protein: CASSYGQGTYEQYF

V gene: TRBV27
J gene: TRBJ1-2
CDR3 protein: CASSLFGVGYGYTF

V gene: TRBV19
J gene: TRBJ1-1
CDR3 protein: CASSPKQGPATEAFF

V gene: TRBV11-2
J gene: TRBJ1-1
CDR3 protein: CASSLVAYTEAFF

V gene: TRBV25-1
J gene: TRBJ1-6
CDR3 protein: CASSRRTGSPLHF

V gene: TRBV15
J gene: TRBJ2-1
CDR3 protein: CATSWGSQRGEQFF

V gene: TRBV28
J gene: TRBJ1-2
CDR3 protein: CASSLTGQHYGYTF

V gene: TRBV27
J gene: TRBJ2-1
CDR3 protein: CASCPLGTVTYNEQFF

V gene: TRBV7-2
J gene: TRBJ2-5
CDR3 protein: CASSPPGGETQYF